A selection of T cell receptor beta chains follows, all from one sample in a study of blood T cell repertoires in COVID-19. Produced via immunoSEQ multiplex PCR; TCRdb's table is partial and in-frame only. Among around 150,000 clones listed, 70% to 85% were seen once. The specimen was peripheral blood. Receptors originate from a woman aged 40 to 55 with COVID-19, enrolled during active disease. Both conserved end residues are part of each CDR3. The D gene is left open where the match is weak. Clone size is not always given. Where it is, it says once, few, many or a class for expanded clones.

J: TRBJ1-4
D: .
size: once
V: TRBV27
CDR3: CASSSSSAGDEKLFF
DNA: TGTGCCAGCAGTTCCTCCTCGGCGGGGGATGAAAAACTGTTTTTT

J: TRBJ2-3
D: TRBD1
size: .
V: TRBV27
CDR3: CASSLDRGRRYF
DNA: TGTGCCAGCAGTTTAGACAGGGGGCGTCGGTATTTT

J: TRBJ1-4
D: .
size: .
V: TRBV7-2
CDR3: CASSLVAGATNEKLFF
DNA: TGTGCCAGCAGCTTAGTAGCCGGTGCAACTAATGAAAAACTGTTTTTT

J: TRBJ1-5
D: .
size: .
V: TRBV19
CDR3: CASKFSEGNQPQHF
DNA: TGTGCCAGTAAGTTTTCGGAGGGGAATCAGCCCCAGCATTTT

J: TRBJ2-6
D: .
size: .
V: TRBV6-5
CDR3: CASSYFQGSGANVLTF
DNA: TGTGCCAGCAGTTACTTCCAGGGCTCTGGGGCCAACGTCCTGACTTTC

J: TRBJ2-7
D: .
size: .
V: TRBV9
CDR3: CASSVDGAYEQYF
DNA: TGTGCCAGCAGCGTAGACGGAGCCTACGAGCAGTACTTC

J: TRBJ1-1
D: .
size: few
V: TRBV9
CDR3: CASSVMDMNTEAFF
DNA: TGTGCCAGCAGCGTAATGGACATGAACACTGAAGCTTTCTTT

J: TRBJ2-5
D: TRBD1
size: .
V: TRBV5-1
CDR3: CASSRTGQETQYF
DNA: TGCGCCAGCAGCCGGACAGGCCAAGAGACCCAGTACTTC

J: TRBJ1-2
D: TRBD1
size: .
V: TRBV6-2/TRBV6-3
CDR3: CASSDPGQGVVYGYTF
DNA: TGTGCCAGCAGCGATCCGGGACAGGGAGTGGTCTATGGCTACACCTTC

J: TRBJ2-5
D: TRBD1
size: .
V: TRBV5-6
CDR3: CASSLLGQGPQETQYF
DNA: TGTGCCAGCAGCTTGTTGGGACAGGGACCCCAAGAGACCCAGTACTTC

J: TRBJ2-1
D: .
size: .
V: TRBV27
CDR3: CASSVYNEQFF
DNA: TGTGCCAGCAGCGTTTACAATGAGCAGTTCTTC

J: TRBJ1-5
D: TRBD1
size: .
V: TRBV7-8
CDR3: CASSTSGTGVIGQPQHF
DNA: TGTGCCAGCAGCACATCCGGGACAGGGGTAATAGGACAGCCCCAGCATTTT

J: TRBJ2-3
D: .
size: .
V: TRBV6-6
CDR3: CASSYDRKIDTQYF
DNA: TGTGCCAGCAGTTACGACAGAAAAATAGATACGCAGTATTTT

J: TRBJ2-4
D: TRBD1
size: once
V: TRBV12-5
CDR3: CASAQSGRTGGIAKNIQYF
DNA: TGTGCTAGTGCCCAATCGGGACGGACAGGGGGGATAGCCAAAAACATTCAGTACTTC

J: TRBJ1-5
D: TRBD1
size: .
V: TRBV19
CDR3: CASSTSGQLLNQPQHF
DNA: TGTGCCAGTAGTACCTCGGGACAGCTACTCAATCAGCCCCAGCATTTT

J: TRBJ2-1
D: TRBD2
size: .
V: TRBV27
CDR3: CASSWRGGFSGRANEQFF
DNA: TGTGCCAGCAGTTGGCGCGGAGGGTTTAGCGGGAGGGCCAATGAGCAGTTCTTC